The next 25 T cell receptor beta chains were all read from a single sample in a study of blood T cell repertoires in COVID-19. Libraries were prepared by immunoSEQ multiplex PCR; TCRdb keeps only in-frame clonotypes and omits some of them. The data contain 290,000 or so clones, approximately 90% of them singletons. The sequencing input was peripheral blood. These receptor sequences come from a man aged 18 to 35 with active or convalescent COVID-19.

This sequence joins TRBV2 and TRBJ2-2; D is possibly TRBD1 (6 bases). The CDR3 extends over 13 amino acids. The V and J ends lost 5 bases and 8 bases respectively, with 12 bases between them. The germline CDR1 and CDR2 sequences are SNHLY and FYNNEI. The CDR3 region is CASSRGQSGELFF. The CDR3 nucleotides are TGTGCCAGCAGTCGCGGACAGTCGGGGGAGCTGTTTTTT.

V gene TRBV4-1 combines with J gene TRBJ2-5; D is perhaps TRBD2 (5 bases). The germline V and J ends were trimmed by 4 bases and 2 bases, with 14 bases remaining between them. The CDR3 contains 15 residues. CDR1 is MGHRA, CDR2 YSYEKL, per germline. The CDR3 nucleotides are TGCGCCAGCAGCCTCGGACTCCTACTTCAAGAGACCCAGTACTTC. It codes for CASSLGLLLQETQYF.

This chain connects TRBV18 to TRBJ2-5; D is perhaps TRBD1 (6 bases). Germline loops: CDR1 KGHSH, CDR2 LQKENI. Deletions cut 6 bases from V and 5 bases from J, with 16 bases between. This CDR3 spans 14 amino acids. CDR3 nucleotides: TGTGCCAGCTCGCAAACAGGGACGGGGGAGACCCAGTACTTC. Residues: CASSQTGTGETQYF.

V and J are TRBV9 and TRBJ2-1; 10 positions match TRBD2. The CDR3 sequence is 15 residues long. Germline CDR1 is SGDLS and CDR2 is YYNGEE. V lost 4 bases to trimming and J lost 9 bases; unmatched junction nucleotides: 10. CDR3 amino acids: CASSPGLAPAFEQFF. In DNA form, the CDR3 reads TGTGCCAGCAGCCCGGGACTAGCGCCGGCCTTTGAGCAGTTCTTC.

The rearrangement uses TRBV7-8 and TRBJ2-5; D possibly corresponds to TRBD1 (6 bases). Germline V CDR1 and CDR2: SGHVS, FQNEAQ. Trimming removed 5 bases from V and 5 bases from J, with 18 bases in between. The CDR3 runs to 15 residues. CDR3 nucleotides: TGTGCCAGCAGCCACCCCGGTATGAGGGGGGAGACCCAGTACTTC. It is translated as CASSHPGMRGETQYF.

The chain carries TRBV11-2 and TRBJ1-1; D remains unclear. This CDR3 comprises 14 residues. V shed 7 bases and J shed 4 bases, with 16 bases lying between them. Germline-derived CDR1 and CDR2 are SGHAT and FQNNGV. The CDR3 sequence: CASNPQEGITEAFF. Here the CDR3 DNA reads TGTGCCAGCAACCCTCAAGAGGGAATCACTGAAGCTTTCTTT.

This clone was seen more than once but under ten times. Additional DNA sequences in this sample encode the identical CDR3. The chain carries TRBV27 and TRBJ2-7; no definite D call. Per germline, CDR1 MNHEY and CDR2 SMNVEV (reference sequence). V lost 3 bases and J 0 bases, leaving 6 bases between the germline ends. The CDR3 is 13 residues long. DNA of the CDR3: TGTGCCAGCAGTTTCCGGAGCTCCTACGAGCAGTACTTC. It codes for CASSFRSSYEQYF.

The chain uses TRBV5-1 and TRBJ2-7, with 9 bases aligning to TRBD1. V was pared by 4 bases and J by 1 base, with 6 bases of the junction left unmatched. CDR3 size: 15 residues. Germline loops: CDR1 SGHRS, CDR2 YFSETQ. The CDR3 reads CASSPLTGGSYEQYF. CDR3 coding DNA: TGCGCCAGCAGCCCGTTGACAGGGGGGTCCTACGAGCAGTACTTC.

The genes are TRBV11-2 and TRBJ1-4; D uncertain. The V gene lost 8 bases and the J gene lost 3 bases, with 13 bases spanning the gap. This CDR3 has 14 amino acids. Germline assignment: CDR1 SGHAT and CDR2 FQNNGV. CDR3 DNA: TGTGCCAGCGCCTCCTATGCGGCTAATGAAAAACTGTTTTTT. It is translated as CASASYAANEKLFF.

The chain recombines TRBV27 with TRBJ1-4; D is uncertain. Germline CDR1 MNHEY, CDR2 SMNVEV (reference sequence). V gave up 0 bases and J gave up 8 bases, with 19 bases separating them. CDR3 length equals 17 residues. The CDR3 DNA follows: TGTGCCAGCAGTTTATCTCAGCGGGTTGGATCGGGGGAAAAACTGTTTTTT. It codes for CASSLSQRVGSGEKLFF.

This sequence joins TRBV2 and TRBJ2-5; weak D call: TRBD1 (6 bases). Germline CDR1 and CDR2: SNHLY and FYNNEI. V dropped 5 bases and J dropped 6 bases, with 22 bases sitting between them. This CDR3 is 16 amino acids long. The CDR3 DNA follows: TGTGCCAGCAGTCGAACCGGGCCCCAGGGGCGGAAGACCCAGTACTTC. This codes for CASSRTGPQGRKTQYF.

This clone was observed once. V usage is TRBV29-1 and J usage is TRBJ2-5, with 10 bases fitting TRBD1. The CDR3 runs 18 residues. In germline, CDR1 is SQVTM, CDR2 ANQGSEA. Trimming at V came to 1 base and at J to 4 bases, leaving 15 bases not matched to a gene. The CDR3 protein is CSVEVYRGDRGRRETQYF. DNA for the CDR3: TGCAGCGTTGAAGTATATAGAGGGGACAGGGGAAGGAGAGAGACCCAGTACTTC.

V usage is TRBV5-1 and J usage is TRBJ1-1, with D perhaps TRBD1 (6 bases). The V gene's germline CDR1 is SGHRS and CDR2 YFSETQ. The V and J ends lost 1 base and 2 bases respectively, with 9 bases between them. This CDR3 is 14 amino acids long. CDR3 region: CASSLTGPNTEAFF. The CDR3 DNA follows: TGCGCCAGCAGCTTGACAGGGCCTAACACTGAAGCTTTCTTT.

V usage is TRBV19 and J usage is TRBJ2-6, with D maybe TRBD1 (6 bases). Trimming removed 9 bases at V and 2 bases at J, with 14 bases between. This CDR3 is built from 15 residues. Looked up from germline, CDR1 is LNHDA and CDR2 is SQIVND (reference sequence). The CDR3: CASSKQGPGANVLTF. In DNA form, the CDR3 reads TGTGCCAGCAGCAAACAGGGTCCTGGGGCCAACGTCCTGACTTTC.

This clone was seen only a few times. This sequence joins TRBV4-2 and TRBJ2-1, with 15 bases aligning to TRBD2. CDR1 LGHNA and CDR2 YNFKEQ come from the germline V gene. The CDR3 runs to 17 residues. The J segment lost 10 bases and the V segment lost 1 base, leaving 8 bases of the junction unmatched. The DNA of the CDR3 is TGTGCCAGCAGCCAAGCGCTAGGGACTAGCGGGGGGTTAGAGCAGTTCTTC. It specifies CASSQALGTSGGLEQFF.

V and J are TRBV11-1 and TRBJ1-1, with TRBD1 identical over 9 bases. Germline values: CDR1 SGHAT, CDR2 FQDESV (reference sequence). CDR3 size: 16 residues. The V segment lost 4 bases and the J segment 3 bases; nucleotides outside the gene matches: 9. The CDR3 sequence: CASSSSPGTGYTEAFF. As DNA, the CDR3 is TGTGCCAGCAGCTCCAGTCCCGGGACAGGGTACACTGAAGCTTTCTTT.

Worth noting for this clone: The sample contains more than one DNA sequence encoding this CDR3. The V gene is TRBV9, the J gene TRBJ2-3; D not certain. Trimming pared 0 bases from V and 5 bases from J, leaving 4 bases between. This CDR3 region has 12 residues. Germline-derived CDR1 and CDR2 are SGDLS and YYNGEE. In DNA form, the CDR3 reads TGTGCCAGCAGCGTAGCAGGAGATACGCAGTATTTT. Encoded protein: CASSVAGDTQYF. The complete variable domain, with remaining parts taken from reference TRBV9 and TRBJ2-3, reads DSGVTQTPKHLITATGQRVTLRCSPRSGDLSVYWYQQSLDQGLQFLIQYYNGEERAKGNILERFSAQQFPDLHSELNLSSLELGDSALYFCASSVAGDTQYFGPGTRLTVL.

The sample holds one count of this clone. The chain combines TRBV20-1 with TRBJ1-5; D is uncertain. The CDR3 runs to 14 residues. From germline, CDR1 is DFQATT and CDR2 SNEGSKA (reference sequence). Trimming took off 3 bases at V and 2 bases at J, with 11 bases between the two ends. CDR3 in amino acids: CSASIGEGNQPQHF. CDR3 nucleotide sequence: TGCAGTGCTAGTATCGGGGAGGGCAATCAGCCCCAGCATTTT.

The chain employs TRBV5-1 and TRBJ1-1, with 9 bases aligning to TRBD1. CDR3 length equals 12 residues. Germline lookup yields CDR1 SGHRS and CDR2 YFSETQ. V lost 4 bases to trimming and J lost 11 bases; unmatched junction nucleotides: 6. For the CDR3, the DNA is TGCGCCAGCAGCATTACAGGGGGCGACGCTTTCTTT. Translation gives CASSITGGDAFF.

The genes are TRBV5-4 and TRBJ2-7; possibly TRBD2 for D (6 bases). Trimming stripped 0 bases from V and 5 bases from J, with 12 bases between. The CDR3 has 14 amino acids. The germline gives CDR1 SGHNT, CDR2 YYREEE (reference sequence). The CDR3 DNA follows: TGTGCCAGCAGCTTGGTCGGGAGTCGCCACGAGCAGTACTTC. This gives the protein CASSLVGSRHEQYF.

This chain joins TRBV29-1 and TRBJ1-2; a weak D match, TRBD1 (5 bases). The germline V gene encodes CDR1 SQVTM and CDR2 ANQGSEA. The CDR3 is 11 residues long. The ends were cut back, 4 bases at V and 8 bases at J, with 11 bases in the middle. Here the CDR3 DNA reads TGCAGCGTTGTAAGGGGTCGGGGCTACACCTTC. Translation: CSVVRGRGYTF.

The rearrangement joins TRBV3-1 (or the pseudogene TRBV3-2) to TRBJ2-5, with D perhaps matching TRBD2 (7 bases). The CDR3 consists of 15 residues. Trimming cost V 0 bases and J 7 bases, with 15 bases left between them. Germline CDR1 reads LGHDT; CDR2 reads YNNKEL (reference sequence). The CDR3 DNA reads as TGTGCCAGCAGCCAAGATTCGGGGGGCTTACGGACCCAGTACTTC. Its protein is CASSQDSGGLRTQYF.

CDR3 amino acids: CASSPYGQSYGTDTQYF. For the CDR3, the DNA is TGTGCCAGCAGCCCGTATGGGCAATCTTATGGCACAGATACGCAGTATTTT. The gene calls are TRBV7-6 and TRBJ2-3, with no clear D. Germline-derived CDR1 and CDR2 are SGHVS and FNYEAQ. The CDR3 is made up of 17 amino acids. With 5 bases removed from V and 1 base from J, the gap between germline ends came to 19 bases.

The chain is built from TRBV5-1 and TRBJ2-3, with 7 bases identical to TRBD1. CDR1 is SGHRS and CDR2 is YFSETQ in the germline V gene. The CDR3 has 15 residues. V trimming: 4 bases; J trimming: 6 bases; junction bases outside the gene matches: 11. The CDR3 bases are TGCGCCAGCAGCCCCCGGGACAGTCTTTTGGATACGCAGTATTTT. Translating it yields CASSPRDSLLDTQYF.

The chain links TRBV15 to TRBJ2-5; 8 positions match TRBD2. J lost 5 bases, V lost 1 base, and 6 bases had no gene match. Looked up from germline, CDR1 is LNHNV and CDR2 is YYDKDF (reference sequence). This CDR3 comprises 15 residues. The DNA of the CDR3 is TGTGCCACCAGCAGAGTAGGGACTAGAGCGGAGACCCAGTACTTC. Protein sequence: CATSRVGTRAETQYF.